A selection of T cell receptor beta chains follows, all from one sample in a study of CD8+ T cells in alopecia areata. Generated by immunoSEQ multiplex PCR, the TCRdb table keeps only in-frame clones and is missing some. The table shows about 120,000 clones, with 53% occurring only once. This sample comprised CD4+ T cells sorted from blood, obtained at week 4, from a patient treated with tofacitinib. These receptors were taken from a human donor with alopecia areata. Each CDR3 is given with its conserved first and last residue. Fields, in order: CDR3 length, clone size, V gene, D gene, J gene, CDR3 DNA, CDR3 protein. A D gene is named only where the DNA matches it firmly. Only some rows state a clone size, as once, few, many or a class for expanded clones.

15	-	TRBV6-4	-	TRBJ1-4	TGTGCCAGCAGTGGCTGGCGGGGGACTAATGAAAAACTGTTTTTT	CASSGWRGTNEKLFF
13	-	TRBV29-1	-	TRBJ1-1	TGCAGCGTTGACGGTGGGGGTTACACTGAAGCTTTCTTT	CSVDGGGYTEAFF
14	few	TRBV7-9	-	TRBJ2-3	TGTGCCAGCAGCTTACAGGGTCGCTCAGATACGCAGTATTTT	CASSLQGRSDTQYF
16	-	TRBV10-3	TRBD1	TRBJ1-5	TGTGCCATTTCCGGGACAGGAACCAAGGGGGGTCAGCCCCAGCATTTT	CAISGTGTKGGQPQHF
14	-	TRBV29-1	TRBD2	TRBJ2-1	TGCAGCGTTGGATTGAGACTAGCGGTGAATGAGCAGTTCTTC	CSVGLRLAVNEQFF
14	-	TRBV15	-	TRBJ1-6	TGTGCCACCAGCAGGGGACTTCAAGATTCACCCCTCCACTTT	CATSRGLQDSPLHF
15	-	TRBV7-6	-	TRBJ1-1	TGTGCCAGCAGCTTAGCGCGAGGAGTTAACACTGAAGCTTTCTTT	CASSLARGVNTEAFF
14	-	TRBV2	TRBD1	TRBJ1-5	TGTGCCAGCAACCTGGGACAGGCGGGCCAGCCCCAGCATTTT	CASNLGQAGQPQHF
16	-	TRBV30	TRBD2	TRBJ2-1	TGTGCCTGGACCCTAGGACTAGCGGGCTCCTCAGGGGGGCAGTTCTTC	CAWTLGLAGSSGGQFF
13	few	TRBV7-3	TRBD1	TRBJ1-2	TGTGCCAGCAGCTTAACAGGGGGCGACGGCTACACCTTC	CASSLTGGDGYTF
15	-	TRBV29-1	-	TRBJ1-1	TGCAGCGCTGGAATCCAGGGTAGCAGCAACACTGAAGCTTTCTTT	CSAGIQGSSNTEAFF
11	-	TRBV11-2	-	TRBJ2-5	TGTGCCAGCAGCACGACAGAGACCCAGTACTTC	CASSTTETQYF
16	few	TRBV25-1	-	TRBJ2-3	TGTGCCAGCAGTGACGCGGGCCAGGCAGAATCAGATACGCAGTATTTT	CASSDAGQAESDTQYF
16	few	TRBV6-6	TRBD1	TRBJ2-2	TGTGCCAGCAGGATGACAGGGGGAAAGAACACCGGGGAGCTGTTTTTT	CASRMTGGKNTGELFF
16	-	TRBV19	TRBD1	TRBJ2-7	TGTGCCAGTAGACCCGGCGGGACAGGGGCTTTCTACGAGCAGTACTTC	CASRPGGTGAFYEQYF
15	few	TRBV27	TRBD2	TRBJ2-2	TGTGCCACTAAGAGCGGGGGGCCCGGCGCCGGGGAGCTGTTTTTT	CATKSGGPGAGELFF
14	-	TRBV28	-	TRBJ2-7	TGTGCCAGCAGTTCCCCACACCTAACCTACGAGCAGTACTTC	CASSSPHLTYEQYF
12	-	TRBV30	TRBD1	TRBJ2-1	TGTGCCTGGACAGGGGGTCGCAATGAGCAGTTCTTC	CAWTGGRNEQFF
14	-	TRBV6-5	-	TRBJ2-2	TGTGCCAGCACACAAAGGCAGCGATACGGGGAGCTGTTTTTT	CASTQRQRYGELFF
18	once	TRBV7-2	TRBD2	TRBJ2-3	TGTGCCAGCAGCACTCCCCCGGGACTAGCGGGGCGGGGAGATACGCAGTATTTT	CASSTPPGLAGRGDTQYF
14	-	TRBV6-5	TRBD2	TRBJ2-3	TGTGCCAGCCGAACGGGAGGGTCGGGAGATACGCAGTATTTT	CASRTGGSGDTQYF
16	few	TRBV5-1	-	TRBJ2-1	TGCGCCAGCAGCTTGGTGGCTTCGGGCTCCTACAATGAGCAGTTCTTC	CASSLVASGSYNEQFF
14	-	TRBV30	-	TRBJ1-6	TGTGCCTGGAGTGCCGGGACCTATAATTCACCCCTCCACTTT	CAWSAGTYNSPLHF
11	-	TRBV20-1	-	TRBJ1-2	TGCGGGGGCACTTCCCTGCGTGGCTACACCTTC	CGGTSLRGYTF
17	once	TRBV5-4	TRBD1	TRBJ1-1	TGTGCCAGCAGTGGTCTTCGGACAGGGACCATGAACACTGAAGCTTTCTTT	CASSGLRTGTMNTEAFF
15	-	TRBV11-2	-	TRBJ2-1	TGTGCCAGCAGCTTAGATTTGGTGCAGGACAATGAGCAGTTCTTC	CASSLDLVQDNEQFF
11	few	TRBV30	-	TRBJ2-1	TGTGCCTGGACGACGGGGCCTGAGCAGTTCTTC	CAWTTGPEQFF
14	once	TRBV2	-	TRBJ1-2	TGTGCCAGCAGTCCGGACGGCCTATTGAGTGGCTACACCTTC	CASSPDGLLSGYTF
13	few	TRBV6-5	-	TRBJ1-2	TGTGCCAGCAGTTACGGGGGCCCTGTTGGCTACACCTTC	CASSYGGPVGYTF